What follows describes a single T cell receptor (beta chain). This specimen comes from a study of T cell changes during pregnancy in multiple sclerosis. Clones were sequenced by immunoSEQ multiplex PCR, and TCRdb holds only the in-frame ones, with some missing. The sample shows some 37,000 clones, 80% to 95% of them seen only once. The sequence was obtained from a female donor in good health, enrolled as a control in a pregnancy study. Sample: CD4+ T cells from peripheral blood mononuclear cells, taken after pregnancy.

The chain's CDR3 is CAISERGTNTGELFF. The CDR3 bases are TGTGCCATCAGTGAACGGGGGACGAACACCGGGGAGCTGTTTTTT. The chain uses TRBV10-3 and TRBJ2-2; tentative D call: TRBD2 (6 bases). The CDR3 covers 15 residues. Germline V gives CDR1 ENHRY, CDR2 SYGVKD. The V and J ends lost 3 bases and 0 bases respectively, with 8 bases between them.